This section outlines one T cell receptor (beta chain) sequence together with its context. Its cognate antigen is unknown. Using immunoSEQ multiplex PCR, the repertoire was profiled, and TCRdb retains in-frame clones only, with some absent. The data contain some 88,000 clones, roughly nine tenths of them singletons. The data were obtained in a study of T cell responses to AZD1222 COVID-19 vaccine. Regarding the study as a whole: Females made up more of the donors, who were largely white British, and clonal diversity may have come out too low. Close to half of spike-specific TCRs reportedly recognize unmutated variant regions. The CD4 TCRs associated with vaccination extended across spike and predominated at 160-218 and 743-854.

V dropped 2 bases and J dropped 7 bases, with 5 bases sitting between them. The CDR3 covers 11 residues. Germline-derived CDR1 and CDR2 are WSHSY and SAAADI. This sequence was found in an adult who received the AZD1222 COVID-19 vaccine. The source material was peripheral blood, sampled 28 days after the second AZD1222 dose. The chain joins TRBV10-2 to TRBJ1-1; D unresolved. Here the CDR3 reads CASSEGIEAFF. In DNA form, the CDR3 reads TGCGCCAGCAGTGAGGGGATTGAAGCTTTCTTT.